This entry lists 23 T cell receptor beta chains sequenced from one sample in a study of T-cell memory formation after mild COVID-19. TCRdb reprocessed the 5' RACE reads with MiXCR, giving one entry per CDR3 protein. This table holds around 450,000 distinct CDR3 sequences, 20% found once. Material: PBMCs or a T cell subset sorted from them (not recorded which). All receptors derive from an adult woman who had mild COVID-19 (a few samples of this study predate the infection). Cell type and time point are not known.

The rearrangement uses TRBV7-6 and TRBJ2-3, with TRBD1 matching over 11 bases. The CDR3 has 15 amino acids. Looked up from germline, CDR1 is SGHVS and CDR2 is FNYEAQ. With 4 bases clipped from V and 7 bases from J, the junction kept 7 bases outside the gene matches. CDR3 DNA sequence: TGTGCCAGCAGCTACAGGACAGGGGGCCGAAATACGCAGTATTTT. Translating it yields CASSYRTGGRNTQYF.

V usage is TRBV5-1 and J usage is TRBJ1-2; 10 bases fit TRBD1. Germline loops: CDR1 SGHRS, CDR2 YFSETQ. The CDR3 loop spans 17 amino acids. J was trimmed by 0 bases and V by 0 bases; bases with no gene match: 5. The CDR3 reads CASSLDPGQGSNYGYTF. CDR3 nucleotide sequence: TGCGCCAGCAGCTTGGACCCGGGACAGGGGTCTAACTATGGCTACACCTTC.

V and J are TRBV11-2 and TRBJ2-5; 7 bases map to TRBD1. This CDR3 has 14 amino acids. With V trimmed by 3 bases and J by 5 bases, 6 bases remained unmatched. The V gene's germline CDR1 is SGHAT and CDR2 FQNNGV. CDR3 sequence: CASSFQGVAETQYF. In DNA form, the CDR3 reads TGTGCCAGCAGCTTCCAGGGGGTGGCTGAGACCCAGTACTTC. The full variable domain, in which reference TRBV11-2 and TRBJ2-5 provide the parts outside the CDR3, is EAGVAQSPRYKIIEKRQSVAFWCNPISGHATLYWYQQILGQGPKLLIQFQNNGVVDDSQLPKDRFSAERLKGVDSTLKIQPAKLEDSAVYLCASSFQGVAETQYFGPGTRLLVL.

V usage is TRBV30 and J usage is TRBJ1-4; 8 positions match TRBD1. The CDR3 is 13 amino acids. After removal of 4 bases from V and 11 bases from J, the junction contained 9 bases not matched to a gene. The V gene's germline CDR1 is GTSNPN and CDR2 SVGIG (reference sequence). Written as DNA, the CDR3 is TGTGCCTGGACCCAGGGGGCACAGCCTAAACTGTTTTTT. Translation gives CAWTQGAQPKLFF.

The CDR3 region has the DNA TGCGCCAGCAGCCAAGGCGGGACAGGGGGCTATCGCACCGGGGAGCTGTTTTTT. Its translation is CASSQGGTGGYRTGELFF. The rearrangement uses TRBV4-1 and TRBJ2-2; 12 nucleotides align to TRBD1. Losses at the gene ends were 1 base for V and 4 bases for J; bases not matched to a gene: 7. Germline-derived CDR1 and CDR2 are MGHRA and YSYEKL. The CDR3 covers 18 residues.

V gene TRBV19 combines with J gene TRBJ1-5; D may be TRBD1 (5 bases). The V end lost 4 bases, the J end lost 5 bases, and 9 bases lay between the germline ends. Germline CDR1 reads LNHDA; CDR2 reads SQIVND (reference sequence). The CDR3 is 13 amino acids. As DNA, the CDR3 is TGTGCCAGTAGTAAGCAGGGTGATCAGCCCCAGCATTTT. This gives the protein CASSKQGDQPQHF.

This clonotype was counted a few times. At one boundary the junction diverges from the germline segment, which might be a read error. This chain joins TRBV29-1 and TRBJ1-5; 7 bases agree with TRBD1. The CDR3 is 11 amino acids. Per the germline V gene, CDR1 is SQVTM and CDR2 is ANQGSEA. The CDR3 is CSAKWGQLQHF. The CDR3 DNA follows: TGCAGCGCCAAGTGGGGACAGCTCCAGCATTTT.

The chain has TRBV15 and TRBJ2-1, with 9 bases identical to TRBD1. CDR1 is LNHNV, CDR2 YYDKDF, per germline (reference sequence). J lost 5 bases, V lost 5 bases, and 10 bases had no gene match. This CDR3 contains 16 residues. CDR3: CATSVDRDRADNEQFF. DNA of the CDR3: TGTGCCACCAGCGTAGACCGGGACAGGGCGGACAATGAGCAGTTCTTC.

The chain uses TRBV30 and TRBJ1-2, with 8 positions matching TRBD1. V lost 4 bases to trimming and J lost 3 bases; unmatched junction nucleotides: 7. This CDR3 spans 14 amino acids. CDR1 and CDR2 (germline): GTSNPN, SVGIG (reference sequence). The CDR3 sequence: CAWIQGAVDYGYTF. In nucleotides, the CDR3 is TGTGCCTGGATTCAGGGGGCAGTCGACTATGGCTACACCTTC.

The chain carries TRBV11-2 and TRBJ1-2, with 8 bases identical to TRBD1. The CDR3 runs to 12 residues. After removal of 5 bases from V and 7 bases from J, the junction contained 3 bases not matched to a gene. Germline lookup yields CDR1 SGHAT and CDR2 FQNNGV. This CDR3 is CASSDRGIGYTF. DNA for the CDR3: TGTGCCAGCAGCGACAGGGGAATTGGCTACACCTTC.

The chain links TRBV3-1 to TRBJ2-7; D is unresolved. Germline-derived CDR1 and CDR2 are LGHDT and YNNKEL (reference sequence). The CDR3 runs 12 residues. V was shortened by 1 base and J by 5 bases, with 6 bases between the two germline ends. DNA for the CDR3: TGTGCCAGCAGCCAAGTTCGGCACGAGCAGTACTTC. This translates into CASSQVRHEQYF.

The rearrangement joins TRBV7-6 to TRBJ2-2; no clear D gene. Trimming pared 2 bases from V and 2 bases from J, leaving 9 bases between. CDR3 length: 15 amino acids. Per the germline V gene, CDR1 is SGHVS and CDR2 is FNYEAQ. The DNA for the CDR3 is TGTGCCAGCAGCTTATTTGGCCACAACACCGGGGAGCTGTTTTTT. It specifies CASSLFGHNTGELFF.

This chain links TRBV20-1 with TRBJ2-7; the match to TRBD2 covers 11 bases. The V and J ends lost 4 bases and 0 bases, in that order; junction bases with no gene match: 5. The CDR3 has 15 amino acids. CDR1 is DFQATT, CDR2 SNEGSKA, per germline (reference sequence). The CDR3 is CSAISSGRSSYEQYF. As DNA, the CDR3 is TGCAGTGCTATCTCTAGCGGGAGGAGCTCCTACGAGCAGTACTTC.

V is TRBV12-3 or TRBV12-4 and J is TRBJ2-4, with 7 bases that match TRBD2. The CDR3 covers 16 residues. The V segment lost 5 bases and the J segment 6 bases; nucleotides outside the gene matches: 13. CDR3 region: CASSQLATPSLNIQYF. The CDR3 DNA follows: TGTGCCAGCAGTCAACTAGCGACCCCGTCTCTAAACATTCAGTACTTC.

V is TRBV12-3 or TRBV12-4 and J is TRBJ1-3; D is unresolved. The germline V and J ends were trimmed by 3 bases and 4 bases, with 16 bases remaining between them. This CDR3 is 16 amino acids long. CDR3 loop: CASSLHGGSSGNTIYF. In DNA, the CDR3 is TGTGCCAGCAGTTTGCATGGAGGCTCTTCGGGAAACACCATATATTTT.

The chain recombines TRBV5-1 with TRBJ2-2; D unresolved. Trimming cost V 6 bases and J 6 bases, with 24 bases left between them. Per germline, CDR1 SGHRS and CDR2 YFSETQ. The CDR3 sequence is 17 residues long. The CDR3 region is CASTPSPGPSSAGELFF. The CDR3 DNA follows: TGCGCCAGCACCCCAAGCCCCGGGCCCTCCTCCGCCGGGGAGCTGTTTTTT.

This clonotype was detected a few times. The rearrangement joins TRBV7-3 to TRBJ1-1, with TRBD1 as a possible D gene (5 bases). The CDR3 loop spans 15 amino acids. Germline V gives CDR1 SGHTA, CDR2 FQGTGA. The V end lost 2 bases, the J end lost 1 base, and 11 bases lay between the germline ends. The CDR3 loop reads CASSLDGHANTEAFF. The CDR3, as DNA: TGTGCCAGCAGCTTAGACGGACACGCGAACACTGAAGCTTTCTTT.

The chain is built from TRBV4-3 and TRBJ1-2, with D possibly TRBD1 on 5 matching bases. The CDR3 is 16 residues long. With 0 bases removed from V and 7 bases from J, the gap between germline ends came to 18 bases. In germline, CDR1 is LGHNA, CDR2 YSLEER. In nucleotides, the CDR3 is TGCGCCAGCAGCCAAGATGGCCAGGGAAGGGTAGTTGGCTACACCTTC. Its protein product is CASSQDGQGRVVGYTF.

The chain carries TRBV7-9 and TRBJ1-2, with 7 bases aligning to TRBD1. This CDR3 region has 17 residues. Germline V gene data show CDR1 as SEHNR and CDR2 as FQNEAQ (reference sequence). V trimming: 0 bases; J trimming: 1 base; junction bases outside the gene matches: 8. The chain's CDR3 is CASSLAGTAGFNYGYTF. The CDR3 coding sequence is TGTGCCAGCAGCTTAGCCGGGACAGCAGGCTTTAACTATGGCTACACCTTC.

The chain links TRBV20-1 to TRBJ2-5; D not certain. Germline V CDR1 and CDR2: DFQATT, SNEGSKA (reference sequence). This CDR3 region has 13 residues. V was clipped by 7 bases and J by 1 base, with 13 bases between them. CDR3 protein: CSVRPYSQETQYF. As DNA, the CDR3 is TGCAGTGTCCGTCCGTATTCCCAAGAGACCCAGTACTTC.

This clonotype was observed once. This chain links TRBV29-1 with TRBJ1-1; possible D gene TRBD1, 5 bases. Germline CDR1 and CDR2: SQVTM and ANQGSEA. V was clipped by 4 bases and J by 10 bases, with 19 bases between them. This CDR3 is built from 13 residues. The CDR3 reads CSVVPPGFKVAFF. Here the CDR3 DNA reads TGCAGCGTTGTCCCCCCAGGGTTCAAGGTAGCTTTCTTT.

In this sample, this clonotype turned up many times. This chain connects TRBV5-1 to TRBJ2-3, with 9 bases identical to TRBD1. After removal of 3 bases from V and 3 bases from J, the junction contained 5 bases not matched to a gene. The CDR3 is 15 residues long. In germline, CDR1 is SGHRS, CDR2 YFSETQ. CDR3 in amino acids: CASSSGQGRTDTQYF. The CDR3 DNA reads TGCGCCAGCAGCTCTGGACAGGGGAGAACAGATACGCAGTATTTT. Full variable domain (remainder filled in from reference TRBV5-1 and TRBJ2-3): KAGVTQTPRYLIKTRGQQVTLSCSPISGHRSVSWYQQTPGQGLQFLFEYFSETQRNKGNFPGRFSGRQFSNSRSEMNVSTLELGDSALYLCASSSGQGRTDTQYFGPGTRLTVL.

Worth noting for this clonotype: A read error may produce the germline difference seen at one junction end. The chain is built from TRBV20-1 and TRBJ1-1, with 7 bases matching TRBD1. Germline V gives CDR1 DFQATT, CDR2 SNEGSKA (reference sequence). The CDR3 runs 13 residues. The CDR3 is CSARDRAGTEAFF. CDR3 coding DNA: TGCAGTGCTCGAGACAGGGCGGGCACTGAAGCTTTCTTT.